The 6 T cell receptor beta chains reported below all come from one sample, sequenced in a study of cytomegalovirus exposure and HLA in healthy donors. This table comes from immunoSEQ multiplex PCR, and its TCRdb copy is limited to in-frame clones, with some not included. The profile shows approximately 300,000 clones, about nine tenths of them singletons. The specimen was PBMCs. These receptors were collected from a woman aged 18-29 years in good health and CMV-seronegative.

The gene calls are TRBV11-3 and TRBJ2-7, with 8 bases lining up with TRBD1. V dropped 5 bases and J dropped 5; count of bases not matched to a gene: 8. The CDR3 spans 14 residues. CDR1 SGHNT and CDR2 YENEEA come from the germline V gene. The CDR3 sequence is CASSEGDRGHEQYF. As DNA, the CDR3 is TGTGCCAGCAGCGAAGGAGACAGGGGCCACGAGCAGTACTTC.

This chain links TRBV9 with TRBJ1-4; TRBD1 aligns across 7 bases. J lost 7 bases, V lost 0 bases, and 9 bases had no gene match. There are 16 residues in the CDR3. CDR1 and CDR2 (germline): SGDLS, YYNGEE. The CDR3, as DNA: TGTGCCAGCAGCGTAGCTTATGACAGGGACGCTGAAAAACTGTTTTTT. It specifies CASSVAYDRDAEKLFF. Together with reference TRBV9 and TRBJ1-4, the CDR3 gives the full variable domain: DSGVTQTPKHLITATGQRVTLRCSPRSGDLSVYWYQQSLDQGLQFLIQYYNGEERAKGNILERFSAQQFPDLHSELNLSSLELGDSALYFCASSVAYDRDAEKLFFGSGTQLSVL.

In nucleotides, the CDR3 is TGTGCCAGCAGTCTACAGGGGGAGGCCTATGGCTACACCTTC. Translated: CASSLQGEAYGYTF. The V call is TRBV2, the J call TRBJ1-2; 8 nucleotides align to TRBD1. Germline V gives CDR1 SNHLY, CDR2 FYNNEI. After removal of 5 bases from V and 4 bases from J, the junction contained 6 bases not matched to a gene. The CDR3 extends over 14 amino acids. The full variable domain, in which reference TRBV2 and TRBJ1-2 provide the parts outside the CDR3, is EPEVTQTPSHQVTQMGQEVILRCVPISNHLYFYWYRQILGQKVEFLVSFYNNEISEKSEIFDDQFSVERPDGSNFTLKIRSTKLEDSAMYFCASSLQGEAYGYTFGSGTRLTVV.

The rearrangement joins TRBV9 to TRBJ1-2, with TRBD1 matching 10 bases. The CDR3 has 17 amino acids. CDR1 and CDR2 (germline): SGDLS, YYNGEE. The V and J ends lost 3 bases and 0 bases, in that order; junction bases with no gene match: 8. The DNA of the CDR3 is TGTGCCAGCAGCGGACCCGGGACAGGGGAAGCTAACTATGGCTACACCTTC. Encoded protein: CASSGPGTGEANYGYTF.

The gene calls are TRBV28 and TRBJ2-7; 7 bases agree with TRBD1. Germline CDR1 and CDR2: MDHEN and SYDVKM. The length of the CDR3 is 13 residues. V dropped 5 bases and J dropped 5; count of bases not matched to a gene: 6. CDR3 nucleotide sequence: TGTGCCAGCAGTGTCACAGGGGTCAACGAGCAGTACTTC. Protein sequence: CASSVTGVNEQYF.

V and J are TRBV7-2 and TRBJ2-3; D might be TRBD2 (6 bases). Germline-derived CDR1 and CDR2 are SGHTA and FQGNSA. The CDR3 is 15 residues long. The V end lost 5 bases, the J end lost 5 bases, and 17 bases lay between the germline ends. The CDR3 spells CASSRRTIGGDTQYF. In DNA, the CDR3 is TGTGCCAGCAGCCGAAGGACTATTGGAGGAGATACGCAGTATTTT.